The entry that follows covers one TCR beta chain sequence. Antigen: not known. The sample comes from a study of cytomegalovirus exposure and HLA in healthy donors. Background on the study: Clustering assigned 81% of the roughly 370 genotyped donors to the Caucasian-associated ancestry cluster. Whole-study findings and limits: A later analysis showed TCR association rates differing by HLA locus, peaking at DRB1 and lowest at HLA-C. On later analysis, the bulk of CMV-associated TCR beta chains appeared to be HLA-restricted.

The PCR had 60 Vbeta and 13 Jbeta primers. The authors' processing: Later reanalysis found around 80 million unique TCR beta chains, roughly 10 million of them shared. Some clones are missing from TCRdb's copy, which holds only in-frame ones; the method was immunoSEQ multiplex PCR. Clonal size and the V and J genes are those of that table, whereas D and trimming came from the DNA. The sample lists 200,000 or so clones; almost 85% were seen once. The CDR3 has 15 amino acids. Germline V gene sequence: CDR1 SNHLY, CDR2 FYNNEI. V was cut by 4 bases and J by 1 base, with 13 bases left in between. The specimen was PBMCs. This receptor was identified in a boy aged 10-17 years in good health and CMV-seronegative. The V and J genes are TRBV2 and TRBJ1-1, with D possibly TRBD1 on 6 matching bases. The CDR3 loop reads CASSVNRAGNTEAFF. The DNA for the CDR3 is TGTGCCAGCAGTGTTAACAGGGCTGGGAACACTGAAGCTTTCTTT.